The rows below give T cell receptor beta chains drawn from one sample of a study of control samples from healthy donors and cancer patients. The method was immunoSEQ multiplex PCR; TCRdb's version includes in-frame clones alone and lacks a portion of them. The sample holds 150,000 or so clones; roughly 93% are singletons and the top ten take 5% to 7%. Sequences were obtained from blood. These TCRs come from a man aged 18 to 35 in good health. The CDR3 runs from the conserved cysteine through the conserved F or W. A D gene is named only where the DNA matches it firmly.

>-|TRBV18|TRBJ2-2
TGTGCCAGCTCACGCAGGGCCCTCCCAGGGGAGCTGTTTTTT
CASSRRALPGELFF
>-|TRBV11-2|TRBJ1-4
TGTGCCAGCAGCTTAGGTGGGGGTAACTATGAAAAACTGTTTTTT
CASSLGGGNYEKLFF
>TRBD1|TRBV6-1|TRBJ2-5
TGTGCCAGCAGTGAAATGGGACAGGCACAAGAGACCCAGTACTTC
CASSEMGQAQETQYF
>-|TRBV7-2|TRBJ2-7
TGTGCCAGCAGCCCGGGTGGTTTTGCCTACGAGCAGTACTTC
CASSPGGFAYEQYF
>-|TRBV7-8|TRBJ2-4
TGTGCCAGCAGCTTACGGCTACGAGGGGACATTCAGTACTTC
CASSLRLRGDIQYF
>-|TRBV7-9|TRBJ2-1
TGTGCCAGCAGCTTAGCCGGGACTGGCAGCAATGAGCAGTTCTTC
CASSLAGTGSNEQFF
>TRBD1|TRBV9|TRBJ1-1
TGTGCCAGCAGCGGGGACCGGGACAGGGTTGATGACACTGAAGCTTTCTTT
CASSGDRDRVDDTEAFF
>-|TRBV5-6|TRBJ1-6
TGTGCCAGCAGCGGGGGGCCAAATTCACCCCTCCACTTT
CASSGGPNSPLHF
>-|TRBV5-1|TRBJ1-2
TGCGCCAGCAGCTTAGGGACACGTACAAACTATGGCTACACCTTC
CASSLGTRTNYGYTF
>-|TRBV5-1|TRBJ1-1
TGCGCCAGCAGCTACGGTAGAGGGAACACTGAAGCTTTCTTT
CASSYGRGNTEAFF
>-|TRBV9|TRBJ1-3
TGTGCCAGCAGCGTAACAAGAGATGGAAACACCATATATTTT
CASSVTRDGNTIYF
>TRBD1|TRBV2|TRBJ1-1
TGTGCCGGGACCAGGGGGATGACTGAAGCTTTCTTT
CAGTRGMTEAFF
>-|TRBV29-1|TRBJ2-1
TGCAGCGTTGTAATCCGAAGGGGGTTGGGCAATGAGCAGTTCTTC
CSVVIRRGLGNEQFF
>-|TRBV7-9|TRBJ1-1
TGTGCCAGCGGGCAACAGGGTGATGAAGCTTTCTTT
CASGQQGDEAFF
>-|TRBV13|TRBJ2-3
TGTGCCAGCAGCTTTGTAACCGGGGGAGGAGATACGCAGTATTTT
CASSFVTGGGDTQYF